These 28 T cell receptor beta chains were sequenced from one sample in a study of blood T cell repertoires in COVID-19 (dated by TCRdb to between 2020 and 2021). Library preparation was by the immunoSEQ multiplex PCR assay. TCRdb carries this immuneACCESS record with in-frame sequences only. Its versions omit some clonotypes, under half of them owing to an unresolved V gene in the studies checked, with the rest unexplained. Across this sample there are about 110,000 clones, with roughly 84% seen only once. The ten largest clones add up to about 4% of the sample. Sequences were obtained from peripheral blood. The receptors shown here come from a human donor in a cohort sampled during active COVID-19.

V gene TRBV4-3 combines with J gene TRBJ2-1; D gene unclear. CDR1 and CDR2 from the germline V gene are LGHNA and YSLEER. The CDR3 runs to 16 residues. Trimming removed 1 base from V and 0 bases from J, with 10 bases in between. The CDR3 here is CASSQVGSSSYNEQFF. The CDR3 DNA reads as TGCGCCAGCAGCCAAGTCGGCTCTAGCTCCTACAATGAGCAGTTCTTC.

This CDR3 reads CATSDPGGSRETQYF. The CDR3 DNA sequence: TGTGCCACCAGTGACCCAGGGGGATCTAGGGAGACCCAGTACTTC. The chain uses TRBV24-1 and TRBJ2-5, with 7 bases identical to TRBD1. CDR3 length: 15 residues. V lost 4 bases to trimming and J lost 5 bases; unmatched junction nucleotides: 9. Germline V gene data show CDR1 as KGHDR and CDR2 as SFDVKD.

The chain couples TRBV19 to TRBJ2-7; 13 nucleotides match TRBD2. CDR3 length equals 14 residues. V lost 5 bases, J lost 6 bases, and 4 bases stayed unmatched. CDR1 is LNHDA, CDR2 SQIVND, per germline (reference sequence). The CDR3 DNA sequence: TGTGCCAGTAGTGGACTAGCGGGAGAGGGCGAGCAGTACTTC. It specifies CASSGLAGEGEQYF. Full variable domain (missing parts from reference TRBV19 and TRBJ2-7): DGGITQSPKYLFRKEGQNVTLSCEQNLNHDAMYWYRQDPGQGLRLIYYSQIVNDFQKGDIAEGYSVSREKKESFPLTVTSAQKNPTAFYLCASSGLAGEGEQYFGPGTRLTVT.

V is TRBV5-1 and J is TRBJ1-4; D possibly corresponds to TRBD1 (6 bases). CDR3 length: 13 residues. Per germline, CDR1 SGHRS and CDR2 YFSETQ. V lost 7 bases to trimming and J lost 1 base, with 8 bases between them. The CDR3 reads CASRGGTNEKLFF. The DNA of the CDR3 is TGCGCCAGCCGAGGGGGAACTAATGAAAAACTGTTTTTT.

The chain recombines TRBV5-1 with TRBJ2-1, with 14 nucleotides matching TRBD2. Unmatched junction bases numbered 6, after V lost 2 bases and J lost 8 bases. Germline CDR1 is SGHRS and CDR2 is YFSETQ. The length of the CDR3 is 16 residues. The CDR3 reads CASSLTGTSGSHEQFF. The DNA for the CDR3 is TGCGCCAGCAGCTTAACCGGGACTAGCGGGAGTCATGAGCAGTTCTTC.

The J gene is TRBJ1-3, the V gene TRBV2; D gene unclear. The germline CDR1 and CDR2 sequences are SNHLY and FYNNEI. The V end lost 6 bases, the J end lost 4 bases, and 13 bases lay between the germline ends. The CDR3 has 14 residues. The CDR3 spells CASSAGSMGNTIYF. CDR3 sequence (DNA): TGTGCCAGCAGCGCGGGCTCCATGGGAAACACCATATATTTT.

The genes are TRBV30 and TRBJ1-1, with D perhaps TRBD1 (5 bases). V lost 7 bases to trimming and J lost 1 base, with 10 bases between them. This CDR3 has 12 residues. The germline gives CDR1 GTSNPN, CDR2 SVGIG (reference sequence). CDR3 coding DNA: TGTGCCTCGGGACGGTCGAACACTGAAGCTTTCTTT. This gives the protein CASGRSNTEAFF.

V is TRBV6-5 and J is TRBJ1-1; no clear D gene. V was clipped by 6 bases and J by 1 base, with 9 bases between them. The CDR3 runs to 13 residues. Germline values: CDR1 MNHEY, CDR2 SVGAGI. For the CDR3, the DNA is TGTGCCAGCAGCACACAGAGGAACACTGAAGCTTTCTTT. Amino acid sequence: CASSTQRNTEAFF.

The chain is built from TRBV18 and TRBJ1-2; D is possibly TRBD1 (5 bases). The V and J ends lost 2 bases and 4 bases respectively, with 11 bases between them. The CDR3 covers 14 residues. CDR1 KGHSH and CDR2 LQKENI come from the germline V gene. The CDR3 DNA sequence: TGTGCCAGCTCACCAAATGGGGCTGGCTATGGCTACACCTTC. Its protein is CASSPNGAGYGYTF.

The chain has TRBV29-1 and TRBJ2-7; no clear D. The CDR3 has 13 amino acids. Trimming shortened V by 4 bases and J by 0 bases, and 10 bases separated the two germline ends. Germline assignment: CDR1 SQVTM and CDR2 ANQGSEA. The CDR3 loop is CSVGGSVSYEQYF. CDR3 DNA sequence: TGCAGCGTTGGTGGCTCCGTCTCCTACGAGCAGTACTTC.

V and J are TRBV7-2 and TRBJ2-2; 9 bases fit TRBD2. The CDR3 consists of 16 residues. Germline V gene data show CDR1 as SGHTA and CDR2 as FQGNSA. After removal of 1 base from V and 5 bases from J, the junction contained 5 bases not matched to a gene. The chain's CDR3 is CASSLVASGNTGELFF. In nucleotides, the CDR3 is TGTGCCAGCAGCTTAGTGGCTAGCGGGAATACCGGGGAGCTGTTTTTT.

The rearrangement links TRBV5-1 to TRBJ1-1; 11 bases map to TRBD1. The V gene's germline CDR1 is SGHRS and CDR2 YFSETQ. The CDR3 length is 13 residues. Losses at the gene ends were 2 bases for V and 11 bases for J; bases not matched to a gene: 5. The CDR3 loop is CASSFEGQGDAFF. The CDR3 DNA sequence: TGCGCCAGCAGCTTCGAGGGACAGGGGGACGCTTTCTTT.

This sequence joins TRBV27 and TRBJ2-2; 12 nucleotides match TRBD2. The CDR3 runs to 17 residues. Germline CDR1 reads MNHEY; CDR2 reads SMNVEV (reference sequence). V was clipped by 6 bases and J by 0 bases; unmatched bases: 5. CDR3 sequence (DNA): TGTGCCAGCAGCTCCGGACTAGCGGGACCGAACACCGGGGAGCTGTTTTTT. This codes for CASSSGLAGPNTGELFF.

The J gene is TRBJ2-7, the V gene TRBV5-1, with 10 positions matching TRBD1. Germline V gene sequence: CDR1 SGHRS, CDR2 YFSETQ. The V segment lost 3 bases and the J segment 3 bases; nucleotides outside the gene matches: 6. The CDR3 is 15 amino acids. CDR3 in amino acids: CASSSGQGDDYEQYV. The CDR3 DNA is TGCGCCAGCAGCTCCGGACAGGGGGATGACTACGAGCAGTACGTC.

V usage is TRBV11-3 and J usage is TRBJ1-1; possibly TRBD1 for D (5 bases). This CDR3 comprises 14 residues. CDR1 SGHNT and CDR2 YENEEA come from the germline V gene. V lost 4 bases and J lost 1, with 10 bases in between. CDR3 residues: CASSSTAWNTEAFF. CDR3 sequence (DNA): TGTGCCAGCAGCTCGACAGCCTGGAACACTGAAGCTTTCTTT.

The CDR3, as DNA: TGTGCCAGCAGTCAAACCGGGACAGGGACTCAGCCCCAGCATTTT. Its translation: CASSQTGTGTQPQHF. The chain is built from TRBV28 and TRBJ1-5, with TRBD1 matching 9 bases. CDR1 is MDHEN and CDR2 is SYDVKM in the germline V gene. The CDR3 has 15 residues. The V segment lost 5 bases and the J segment 6 bases; nucleotides outside the gene matches: 8.

The CDR3 region is CASSLGGTGFYEQYF. CDR3 in DNA: TGCGCCAGCAGCTTGGGTGGGACAGGGTTCTACGAGCAGTACTTC. The chain links TRBV5-1 to TRBJ2-7, with TRBD1 matching over 9 bases. The V segment lost 0 bases and the J segment 3 bases; nucleotides outside the gene matches: 4. The germline V gene has CDR1 SGHRS and CDR2 YFSETQ. There are 15 residues in the CDR3.

The rearrangement uses TRBV12-3 or TRBV12-4 and TRBJ2-7; 8 nucleotides align to TRBD2. Trimming at V came to 5 bases and at J to 3 bases, leaving 3 bases not matched to a gene. CDR3 length: 13 amino acids. DNA for the CDR3: TGTGCCAGCAGTCCAAGCGGGAGCTACGAGCAGTACTTC. Its translation: CASSPSGSYEQYF.

As DNA, the CDR3 is TGCAGTGCCACCCGACAGGTCGCAGCTTTCTTT. Encoded protein: CSATRQVAAFF. V gene TRBV20-1 combines with J gene TRBJ1-1, with D possibly TRBD1 on 6 matching bases. CDR1 is DFQATT and CDR2 is SNEGSKA in the germline V gene (reference sequence). V lost 6 bases and J 10 bases, leaving 15 bases between the germline ends. The CDR3 contains 11 residues.

Judged by abundance, this clone is large. V is TRBV6-1 and J is TRBJ2-5; 10 nucleotides line up with TRBD2. The germline gives CDR1 MNHNS, CDR2 SASEGT. This CDR3 has 17 residues. V shed 1 base and J 5 bases; nucleotides not matched to a gene: 10. Written as DNA, the CDR3 is TGTGCCAGCAGTGAAGGGCGGGCTAGCGGGAGCCGGGAGACCCAGTACTTC. Residues: CASSEGRASGSRETQYF.

With regard to this clone: This sample includes further DNA sequences coding for the same CDR3. J is TRBJ2-2 and V is TRBV29-1; TRBD2 matches at 11 bases. Germline CDR1 is SQVTM and CDR2 is ANQGSEA. V trimming: 4 bases; J trimming: 4 bases; junction bases outside the gene matches: 2. The CDR3 totals 14 residues. The CDR3: CSVGGTSGTGELFF. In nucleotides, the CDR3 is TGCAGCGTTGGGGGGACTAGCGGCACCGGGGAGCTGTTTTTT.

The genes are TRBV28 and TRBJ2-7; D gene uncertain. The CDR3 spans 11 residues. CDR1 and CDR2 (germline): MDHEN, SYDVKM. V shed 2 bases and J shed 3 bases, with 2 bases lying between them. Here the CDR3 reads CASSLRYEQYF. Here the CDR3 DNA reads TGTGCCAGCAGTTTACGCTACGAGCAGTACTTC.

This clone appeared a single time. The rearrangement links TRBV5-5 to TRBJ1-4; 8 positions agree with TRBD1. V gave up 3 bases and J gave up 7 bases; unmatched junction bases: 11. The CDR3 covers 16 residues. Per the germline V gene, CDR1 is SGHKS and CDR2 is YYEKEE (reference sequence). The DNA for the CDR3 is TGTGCCAGCAGCTCTAGACAGGGGACAGTCGGTGAAAAACTGTTTTTT. Translated, it gives CASSSRQGTVGEKLFF.

The chain carries TRBV30 and TRBJ2-7, with a weak D call TRBD1 (6 bases). The CDR3 runs to 13 residues. V lost 2 bases, J lost 0 bases, and 8 bases lay in between. Per germline, CDR1 GTSNPN and CDR2 SVGIG (reference sequence). In DNA form, the CDR3 reads TGTGCCTGGAGTCGGACAGCCTCCTACGAGCAGTACTTC. Protein sequence: CAWSRTASYEQYF.

CDR3 in DNA: TGTGCCAGCAGTTTAACTTACCAGCCCCAGCATTTT. Protein: CASSLTYQPQHF. The rearrangement uses TRBV27 and TRBJ1-5, with no clear D. The germline V gene has CDR1 MNHEY and CDR2 SMNVEV (reference sequence). Trimming stripped 2 bases from V and 7 bases from J, with 6 bases between. The CDR3 loop spans 12 amino acids.

A note on this clone: The sample holds other DNA sequences that translate to the same CDR3. V gene TRBV19 combines with J gene TRBJ2-7, with 8 positions matching TRBD1. V shed 1 base and J 4 bases; nucleotides not matched to a gene: 0. CDR3 size: 13 residues. CDR1 and CDR2 from the germline V gene are LNHDA and SQIVND (reference sequence). The CDR3 protein is CASSIGQGYEQYV. CDR3 in DNA: TGTGCCAGTAGTATAGGACAGGGGTACGAGCAGTACGTC.

This chain uses TRBV18 with TRBJ1-1; possibly TRBD1 for D (6 bases). Trimming took 4 bases from V and 1 from J, leaving 10 bases between them. The CDR3 runs 14 residues. From germline, CDR1 is KGHSH and CDR2 LQKENI. The CDR3 spells CASSLRTANTEAFF. The CDR3 DNA is TGTGCCAGCTCACTAAGGACAGCGAACACTGAAGCTTTCTTT.

The table lists this clone with a count of one. V is TRBV5-1 and J is TRBJ2-2; TRBD2 aligns across 16 bases. Germline V gene data show CDR1 as SGHRS and CDR2 as YFSETQ. This CDR3 region has 16 residues. The ends lost 4 bases at V and 6 bases at J; junction bases unmatched: 3. The CDR3 DNA is TGCGCCAGCAGCGGGGGACTAGCGGGAGGGCCCGGGGAGCTGTTTTTT. Translation gives CASSGGLAGGPGELFF.